This TCR beta chain comes out of a study of control samples from healthy donors and cancer patients. Profiling relied on immunoSEQ multiplex PCR, and the TCRdb table lists in-frame clones only, not all of them. The table records approximately 150,000 clones, 90% to 95% of them present only once. CDR3 length equals 11 residues. Germline loops: CDR1 MNHEY, CDR2 SVGAGI. The chain has TRBV6-5 and TRBJ1-1, with TRBD1 as a possible D gene (5 bases). This sequence originates from a middle-aged man in good health. Sequenced input: blood. The CDR3: CVAQGSTEAFF. CDR3 coding DNA: TGTGTTGCCCAGGGAAGCACTGAAGCTTTCTTT.